This TCR beta chain came from a study of blood T cells in healthy people across ages (dated by TCRdb to between 2015 and 2017). Background for the entire study: In model experiments, template switching captured roughly one uniquely barcoded TCR beta cDNA molecule for every two T cells. The study measured age-related changes in TCR beta repertoire diversity using deep sequencing normalized with unique cDNA molecular identifiers. The donors were split into four age groups: young (average around 17 years), middle-aged (about 40), aged (more than 60) and long-lived (approximately 80). Donors of different ages were randomly distributed across sequencing lanes to avoid experimental bias. Two additional independent replicas of 1 million unique cDNA reads from the same blood draw were analyzed for two donors (one aged 18 to 30 and one aged 80 or older).

This clonotype was seen a handful of times. Its antigen specificity is not known. No base qualities exist here, and no much larger clone lies one base off it. Donors were 39 systemically healthy Caucasian individuals from Russia aged 6 to 90 years. About 10 milliliters of peripheral blood were collected from each donor into EDTA-treated Vacutainer tubes. PBMCs were isolated by Ficoll-Paque density-gradient centrifugation, with at least 7 million obtained per sample. Total RNA, at least 6 micrograms per sample, was extracted from PBMCs with Trizol reagent. For every donor, flow cytometry on a PBMC aliquot measured the percentage of naive CD45RAhigh/CD27high T cells. Libraries were constructed by 5' RACE. TCRdb records Illumina HiSeq 2500 as the sequencer. The second PCR ran for about 7 to 11 cycles and used a J-beta primer mix along with a sample-barcoded 5' primer. A template-switch 5' adaptor carrying 12 random nucleotides introduced a unique molecular identifier onto each TCR beta cDNA molecule. At least 2.5 million CDR3-containing paired-end reads were obtained from each sample. First-strand cDNA synthesis was performed from all RNA using the Mint cDNA synthesis kit, with priming by a TRBC-specific oligonucleotide. Following uracil-DNA glycosylase treatment, all cDNA underwent a first 18-cycle PCR with the universal primers M1SS and BC2_uni_R. The study's processing was this. For normalization, 1 million high-quality reads were randomly selected from each sample, with every read carrying a distinct molecular identifier. Instead of being binned into consensus sequences, reads that shared molecular identifiers were thrown out. MiTCR, set to a Q25 quality threshold and the strictest error-elimination algorithm, was used for CDR3 identification, clonotype clustering and error correction. Lower-bound total TCR beta diversity was estimated with a nonparametric unseen species model using Euler transformation. TCRdb reworked the public reads: Q25 trimming with fastp, MiXCR clone assembly, productive beta chains retained. One record per CDR3 amino acid sequence lists the most common genes and DNA. The V and J calls and clone size come from TCRdb's table, not from the authors' own analysis. The sample has over 600,000 distinct CDR3 sequences on record, around 43% of them singletons. The leading ten clones occupy 25% to 30% of the sample.

The germline V gene (reference sequence) provides CDR1 MNHEY and CDR2 SMNVEV. V gives up 3 bases and J gives up 3 bases, and the segment between their germline ends measures 9 bases. The CDR3 spans 13 residues, from the cysteine through the phenylalanine. Kept here is only the CDR3 DNA, which spans 39 bases and is read in frame from base 1. Results the study describes overall, beyond this receptor: Because profiling used bulk unsorted PBMCs, naive and antigen-experienced compartments could not be compared conclusively. Observed TCR beta diversity correlated strongly with the percentage of naive T cells measured by flow cytometry. Estimates of total diversity based on one million sequenced T cells were considered lower bounds and underestimates. The long-lived group showed more naive CD4+ T cells, fewer expanded clones and increased TCR diversity than the aged group, suggesting age selection. Because donor CMV infection status was unknown, age-related changes in expanded clonotypes were potentially confounded. Observed TCR beta diversity per million T cells fell roughly linearly with age, and a significant reduction was already apparent by age roughly 40.

Sequencing used blood. This TCR derives from a man older than 75 in good health. The chain uses TRBV27 and TRBJ2-7; no D gene call is confident. The CDR3 protein sequence reads: CASSFAQSYEQYF. In nucleotide form, the sequence is TGTGCCAGCAGTTTCGCACAGAGCTACGAGCAGTACTTC.